This TCR beta chain was sequenced during a study of blood T cell repertoires in COVID-19. Study overall: Some COVID-19 samples were acute and others convalescent; all came from the United States, Italy and Spain.

In the original workflow: Nucleated cell number was recorded as an estimate derived from reference gene primer amplification. Profiling relied on immunoSEQ multiplex PCR, and the TCRdb table lists in-frame clones only, not all of them. V and J calls and clone size are given by that table; D and trimming were obtained from the DNA. The data show a few hundred thousand clones, 70% to 90% seen once. Those who participated ranged in age from 18 to 89 years and resided in about two dozen US areas. Symptom resolution, clearance, or two negative PCRs marked the recovered donors of Cohort 3. The length of the CDR3 is 13 residues. V lost 7 bases to trimming and J lost 7 bases, with 14 bases between them. CDR1 and CDR2 (germline): MNHEY, SVGAGI.

J is TRBJ2-1 and V is TRBV6-5; perhaps TRBD2 as D (6 bases). The source material was PBMCs or T cells enriched from blood (not recorded which). This sequence originates from a woman between 45 and 60 years old who had recovered from COVID-19. The CDR3 DNA reads TGTGCCAGCACCCTCGGGGGTTCGAATGAGCAGTTCTTC. It specifies CASTLGGSNEQFF.